Below, one TCR beta chain is given with its context. At one boundary the junction diverges from the germline segment, which might be a read error. The entry originates in a study of blood T cell repertoires in COVID-19. Study at large: Sources were T cells, B-cell-depleted T cells, or PBMCs; the material itself was cDNA or gDNA.

The V gene's germline CDR1 is SGHDT and CDR2 YYEEEE. The CDR3 is made up of 12 amino acids. Clones were read by immunoSEQ multiplex PCR, and TCRdb kept only the in-frame ones, dropping some. The sample has about 99,000 clones, approximately 88% seen once. Sequencing was performed on peripheral blood. The clonotype comes from a human donor in a cohort sampled during active COVID-19. The V gene is TRBV5-6, the J gene TRBJ1-5; possible D gene TRBD1, 5 bases. CDR3 sequence: CASSLREGREEF. The CDR3 DNA reads as TGTGCCAGCAGCTTAAGGGAGGGCAGGGAAGAATTT.